A single sample is the source of the 20 T cell receptor beta chains below, sequenced in a study of T-cell memory formation after mild COVID-19. TCRdb independently ran MiXCR on the 5' RACE reads; one entry per CDR3 protein. The sample lists 210,000 or so distinct CDR3 sequences; about 11% were seen once. The sample was PBMCs or a T cell subset sorted from them (not recorded which). These receptors all stem from a man aged 18-30 years who had mild COVID-19 (a few samples of this study predate the infection). Cell type and time point are not known.

The chain recombines TRBV20-1 with TRBJ2-5; D perhaps matches TRBD2 (6 bases). The germline gives CDR1 DFQATT, CDR2 SNEGSKA (reference sequence). The CDR3 is made up of 14 amino acids. The ends were cut back, 5 bases at V and 7 bases at J, with 20 bases in the middle. CDR3 amino acids: CSAPSPGGLGTQYF. CDR3 coding DNA: TGCAGTGCTCCGAGCCCCGGGGGACTGGGGACCCAGTACTTC.

This clonotype was counted at least ten times. This chain links TRBV7-2 with TRBJ1-5; a weak D match, TRBD1 (5 bases). The V gene lost 7 bases and the J gene lost 3 bases, with 13 bases spanning the gap. CDR3 length: 14 amino acids. Germline CDR1 is SGHTA and CDR2 is FQGNSA. CDR3 in DNA: TGTGCCAGCACTCCGGGGCAGTCCAATCAGCCCCAGCATTTT. Its translation: CASTPGQSNQPQHF.

Comment on this clonotype: A much larger clonotype is one base distant, so this may be a read error. The gene calls are TRBV7-9 and TRBJ2-7, with 7 bases identical to TRBD2. The CDR3 has 14 amino acids. Per the germline V gene, CDR1 is SEHNR and CDR2 is FQNEAQ (reference sequence). CDR3 sequence (DNA): TGTGCCAGCAGCTGGGGAGGGAGCTCCTACGAGCAGCACGTC. It specifies CASSWGGSSYEQHV.

Only a few counts were recorded for this clonotype. This chain joins TRBV12-3 or TRBV12-4 and TRBJ1-1; D not certain. The CDR3 totals 14 residues. V lost 5 bases and J 4 bases, leaving 14 bases between the germline ends. Here the CDR3 reads CASSPTGRATEAFF. The CDR3 region has the DNA TGTGCCAGCAGTCCCACGGGAAGAGCCACTGAAGCTTTCTTT.

The V and J genes are TRBV5-1 and TRBJ1-2, with 8 bases that match TRBD1. This CDR3 is 18 amino acids long. Germline-derived CDR1 and CDR2 are SGHRS and YFSETQ. The V segment lost 5 bases and the J segment 3 bases; nucleotides outside the gene matches: 18. The CDR3 DNA is TGCGCCAGCAGGGACGCGGGACAGGCGGCTTCAGGGGACTATGGCTACACCTTC. It encodes CASRDAGQAASGDYGYTF.

This clonotype showed up many times. The chain links TRBV20-1 to TRBJ2-1; 13 bases fit TRBD2. J gave up 14 bases and V 6 bases, and 7 bases lay outside the gene matches. The germline V gene encodes CDR1 DFQATT and CDR2 SNEGSKA (reference sequence). CDR3 size: 12 residues. The CDR3 protein is CSAPTSGGSKFF. The CDR3 DNA reads TGCAGTGCACCGACTAGCGGGGGGTCTAAGTTCTTC.

This clonotype was observed a few times. The V call is TRBV9, the J call TRBJ1-1; tentative D call: TRBD1 (5 bases). Germline V gives CDR1 SGDLS, CDR2 YYNGEE. Trimming took 0 bases from V and 1 from J, leaving 13 bases between them. This CDR3 spans 16 amino acids. The chain's CDR3 is CASSVATGGRNTEAFF. CDR3 DNA: TGTGCCAGCAGCGTAGCTACTGGGGGACGGAACACTGAAGCTTTCTTT.

The table lists this clonotype with a few counts. The chain carries TRBV7-2 and TRBJ2-3, with 8 bases aligning to TRBD2. CDR3 length equals 15 residues. The germline V gene encodes CDR1 SGHTA and CDR2 FQGNSA. The ends lost 4 bases at V and 8 bases at J; junction bases unmatched: 11. The DNA for the CDR3 is TGTGCCAGCAGCTGGGGCGGGGGGCGGCGTGCTACGCAGTATTTT. Amino acid sequence: CASSWGGGRRATQYF.

The chain combines TRBV20-1 with TRBJ2-1, with 10 bases matching TRBD2. The trim removed 7 bases at V and 4 bases at J, leaving 10 bases unmatched. The germline gives CDR1 DFQATT, CDR2 SNEGSKA (reference sequence). This CDR3 has 15 residues. CDR3 protein: CSVEVAGGPYNEQFF. In nucleotides, the CDR3 is TGCAGTGTCGAAGTAGCGGGGGGACCTTACAATGAGCAGTTCTTC.

This clonotype was seen at least ten times. The chain employs TRBV6-6 and TRBJ2-1; D perhaps matches TRBD1 (6 bases). The ends were cut back, 6 bases at V and 5 bases at J, with 11 bases in the middle. The CDR3 is 13 residues long. Looked up from germline, CDR1 is MNHNY and CDR2 is SVGAGI (reference sequence). The CDR3 DNA is TGTGCCAGCAGCGGGACACCCCACAATGAGCAGTTCTTC. Its translation is CASSGTPHNEQFF.

This clonotype was picked up a small number of times. This rearrangement joins TRBV12-3 or TRBV12-4 to TRBJ2-7; D is unresolved. V lost 6 bases and J lost 4, with 22 bases in between. CDR3 length equals 16 residues. DNA of the CDR3: TGTGCCAGCAGCCCCCAGAGCTCCGGGCGAAGATACGAGCAGTACTTC. Its protein product is CASSPQSSGRRYEQYF.

This clonotype was observed a few times. The rearrangement links TRBV5-1 to TRBJ2-5; tentative D call: TRBD2 (6 bases). Germline V gives CDR1 SGHRS, CDR2 YFSETQ. This CDR3 has 15 amino acids. V lost 0 bases and J 2 bases, leaving 11 bases between the germline ends. Here the CDR3 reads CASSLAGRRQETQYF. The CDR3 DNA reads TGCGCCAGCAGCTTGGCAGGGAGGAGGCAAGAGACCCAGTACTTC.

The chain has TRBV7-3 and TRBJ2-3; D may be TRBD1 or TRBD2 (5 bases each). Trimming cost V 5 bases and J 2 bases, with 11 bases left between them. Germline lookup yields CDR1 SGHTA and CDR2 FQGTGA. The CDR3 spans 14 residues. The CDR3 spells CASSATGTTDTQYF. CDR3 bases: TGTGCCAGCAGCGCAACCGGGACCACAGATACGCAGTATTTT.

This clonotype has only a few counts. This rearrangement joins TRBV5-1 to TRBJ2-6, with D unresolved. V was shortened by 0 bases and J by 4 bases, with 8 bases between the two germline ends. The CDR3 loop spans 15 amino acids. CDR1 and CDR2 from the germline V gene are SGHRS and YFSETQ. The CDR3 nucleotides read TGCGCCAGCAGCTTGGGACCCTCCGGGGCCAACGTCCTGACTTTC. It codes for CASSLGPSGANVLTF.

V and J are TRBV5-1 and TRBJ2-1; a weak D match, TRBD2 (5 bases). Germline lookup yields CDR1 SGHRS and CDR2 YFSETQ. The V and J ends lost 4 bases and 9 bases respectively, with 8 bases between them. This CDR3 is built from 11 residues. The chain's CDR3 is CASSPAGEQFF. CDR3 nucleotides: TGCGCCAGCAGCCCGGCGGGTGAGCAGTTCTTC.

This clonotype came up many times. The chain is built from TRBV5-1 and TRBJ2-7; a possible D gene is TRBD2 (6 bases). The germline gives CDR1 SGHRS, CDR2 YFSETQ. The V end was cut by 0 bases, the J end by 6 bases, with 16 bases between. CDR3 length: 15 residues. CDR3 sequence reads: CASSLVSGDLPEQYF. CDR3 DNA sequence: TGCGCCAGCAGCTTGGTTAGCGGAGACCTCCCCGAGCAGTACTTC. Filled out from reference TRBV5-1 and TRBJ2-7, the complete variable domain reads KAGVTQTPRYLIKTRGQQVTLSCSPISGHRSVSWYQQTPGQGLQFLFEYFSETQRNKGNFPGRFSGRQFSNSRSEMNVSTLELGDSALYLCASSLVSGDLPEQYFGPGTRLTVT.

In this sample, this clonotype turned up many times. The rearrangement links TRBV5-6 to TRBJ2-5; D remains unclear. Germline CDR1 SGHDT, CDR2 YYEEEE. The ends were cut back, 1 base at V and 4 bases at J, with 5 bases in the middle. The CDR3 has 12 amino acids. The CDR3 DNA follows: TGTGCCAGCAGCTTGTTCACAGAGACCCAGTACTTC. Protein sequence: CASSLFTETQYF.

J is TRBJ2-6 and V is TRBV2; TRBD1 might be the D (6 bases). The CDR3 extends over 15 amino acids. From germline, CDR1 is SNHLY and CDR2 FYNNEI. With 3 bases removed from V and 4 bases from J, the gap between germline ends came to 10 bases. In nucleotides, the CDR3 is TGTGCCAGCAGTGATCAGGGGCGCGGGGCCAACGTCCTGACTTTC. Protein sequence: CASSDQGRGANVLTF.

The genes are TRBV6-1 and TRBJ2-1, with 10 bases that match TRBD2. Germline V CDR1 and CDR2: MNHNS, SASEGT. The junction had 6 bases not matched to a gene; V was cut back by 8 bases and J by 2 bases. CDR3 length: 15 amino acids. The CDR3 coding sequence is TGTGCCAGCCGTAGCGGGGGGACAACCTACAATGAGCAGTTCTTC. Amino acid sequence: CASRSGGTTYNEQFF.

The V and J genes are TRBV11-2 and TRBJ2-1, with no clear D. This CDR3 has 14 residues. The germline V gene encodes CDR1 SGHAT and CDR2 FQNNGV. Trimming took 5 bases from V and 7 from J, leaving 15 bases between them. The CDR3 nucleotides read TGTGCCAGCAGCGCCCTTTTGGAGAGGAATGAGCAGTTCTTC. Amino acids: CASSALLERNEQFF.